A selection of T cell receptor beta chains follows, all from one sample in a study of cytomegalovirus exposure and HLA in healthy donors. Sequenced by immunoSEQ multiplex PCR; TCRdb stores in-frame clones only, minus some. Here the sample spans 150,000 to 180,000 clones, roughly three quarters being singletons. What was sequenced was PBMCs. The receptors derive from a young man in good health and CMV-seropositive. Both conserved end residues are part of each CDR3. The D gene is left open where the match is weak.

D gene: TRBD2; J gene: TRBJ2-7; V gene: TRBV4-2; CDR3 protein: CASSQGGGSGYEQYF
D gene: TRBD2; J gene: -; V gene: TRBV19; CDR3 protein: CASSTGLGDDEQYF
D gene: TRBD1; J gene: TRBJ2-7; V gene: TRBV4-1; CDR3 protein: CASSLGTGGAYEQYF
D gene: TRBD1; J gene: TRBJ1-5; V gene: TRBV28; CDR3 protein: CASSLWGTVSNQPQHF
D gene: -; J gene: TRBJ2-7; V gene: TRBV1; CDR3 protein: CTSSQDLEREQSYEQYF
D gene: TRBD1; J gene: TRBJ2-7; V gene: TRBV2; CDR3 protein: CASSYGTGRLYEQYF
D gene: TRBD1; J gene: TRBJ2-7; V gene: TRBV6-1; CDR3 protein: CASSGFGTGLLEQYF
D gene: TRBD1; J gene: TRBJ1-2; V gene: TRBV28; CDR3 protein: CASSIDTGTGGGYTF
D gene: -; J gene: TRBJ2-3; V gene: TRBV5-8; CDR3 protein: CASSSQGYGTDTQYF
D gene: TRBD2; J gene: TRBJ2-3; V gene: TRBV10-1; CDR3 protein: CASSPGGVAGSRTDTQYF
D gene: -; J gene: TRBJ2-1; V gene: TRBV14; CDR3 protein: CASSRFGRREFYNEQFF
D gene: TRBD1; J gene: TRBJ2-1; V gene: TRBV25-1; CDR3 protein: CASSGYRGNEQFF
D gene: -; J gene: TRBJ1-1; V gene: TRBV4-2; CDR3 protein: CASSQAGTNTEAFF
D gene: TRBD1; J gene: TRBJ2-3; V gene: TRBV7-9; CDR3 protein: CASSLGDSIYTDTQYF
D gene: TRBD1; J gene: TRBJ2-1; V gene: TRBV11-1; CDR3 protein: CASSLEDRGPYNEQFF
D gene: -; J gene: TRBJ2-1; V gene: TRBV4-1; CDR3 protein: CASSQVGGPGYYNEQFF
D gene: -; J gene: TRBJ2-2; V gene: TRBV7-6; CDR3 protein: CASVLVTGELFF
D gene: TRBD2; J gene: TRBJ2-7; V gene: TRBV5-4; CDR3 protein: CASSRRLAGDSEQYF
D gene: -; J gene: TRBJ1-2; V gene: TRBV13; CDR3 protein: CASSLGPPGNYGYTF
D gene: TRBD1; J gene: TRBJ2-2; V gene: TRBV7-3; CDR3 protein: CASQGVGTGELFF
D gene: -; J gene: TRBJ2-1; V gene: TRBV12-1; CDR3 protein: CASSFVDSNEQFF
D gene: TRBD1; J gene: TRBJ2-1; V gene: TRBV5-4; CDR3 protein: CASSLGQGARNEQFF
D gene: -; J gene: TRBJ2-7; V gene: TRBV18; CDR3 protein: CASSLVTGPRVEQYF
D gene: -; J gene: TRBJ2-7; V gene: TRBV30; CDR3 protein: CAWKMDGTKQYF
D gene: TRBD2; J gene: TRBJ2-2; V gene: TRBV9; CDR3 protein: CASSVVTSGKTGELFF
D gene: TRBD2; J gene: TRBJ2-3; V gene: TRBV4-1; CDR3 protein: CASSHRTSGSSTDTQYF
D gene: -; J gene: TRBJ1-5; V gene: TRBV6-5; CDR3 protein: CASSYSNNNQPQHF
D gene: TRBD2; J gene: TRBJ2-1; V gene: TRBV4-1; CDR3 protein: CASSQAPSGRVHDEQFF